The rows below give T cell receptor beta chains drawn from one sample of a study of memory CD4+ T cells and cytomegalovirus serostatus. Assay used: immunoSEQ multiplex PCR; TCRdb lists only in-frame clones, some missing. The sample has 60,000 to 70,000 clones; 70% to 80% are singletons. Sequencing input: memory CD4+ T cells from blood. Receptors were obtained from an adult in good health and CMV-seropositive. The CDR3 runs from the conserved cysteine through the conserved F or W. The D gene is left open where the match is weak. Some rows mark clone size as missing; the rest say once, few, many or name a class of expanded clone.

TGTGCCAGCAGTCCAGGGGAAGCAGATACGCAGTATTTT CASSPGEADTQYF TRBV2 - - TRBJ2-3
TGCGCCAGCAGCTTGGCCCCCACCGGGGAGCTGTTTTTT CASSLAPTGELFF TRBV5-1 - - TRBJ2-2
TGTGCCAGCAGCTTAGAAGGGGGGAGCAATCAGCCCCAGCATTTT CASSLEGGSNQPQHF TRBV7-9 - - TRBJ1-5
TGCGCCAGCAGTCTTCAGAACTATGGCTACACCTTC CASSLQNYGYTF TRBV10-2 - many TRBJ1-2
TGTGCCAGCAGAACTATAGCGGGGGGGAGCTCCTACAATGAGCAGTTCTTC CASRTIAGGSSYNEQFF TRBV2 TRBD2 - TRBJ2-1
TGCGCCAGCAGCTTGAGGCAGGGGCAAAACACCGGGGAGCTGTTTTTT CASSLRQGQNTGELFF TRBV5-1 - - TRBJ2-2
TGTGCCAGCAGCCAAGAGAGGAATCTAGCGGGGGGAGCAGATACGCAGTATTTT CASSQERNLAGGADTQYF TRBV11-2 TRBD2 few TRBJ2-3
TGTGCCACCAGCAGAGATCCCGGGACCCCGCAAGGAAACACCATATATTTT CATSRDPGTPQGNTIYF TRBV15 - - TRBJ1-3
TGTGCCAGTAGTGAGACTAGCGGGTACGAGCAGTACTTC CASSETSGYEQYF TRBV19 TRBD2 - TRBJ2-7
TGTGCCAGCAGCTTCCCTGCCACACTGACAGGACCAAGTGGCTACACCTTC CASSFPATLTGPSGYTF TRBV5-6 - - TRBJ1-2
TGTGCCAGCAGCTCAGTTAGCGGGGGACCCGGAGAGACCCAGTACTTC CASSSVSGGPGETQYF TRBV7-8 TRBD2 - TRBJ2-5
TGTGCCAGCATCGCGACGACCGGTGTGAGGGAAGCTTTCTTT CASIATTGVREAFF TRBV6-6 - - TRBJ1-1
TGTGCCAGCAGCTTAGTAGCGGGACTGCCCTCCTATGGCTACACCTTC CASSLVAGLPSYGYTF TRBV7-9 - - TRBJ1-2
TGTGCCAGCAGATTACGTAGGGGCAATGAGCAGTTCTTC CASRLRRGNEQFF TRBV7-9 - - TRBJ2-1
TGTGCCAGCAGCCGACAGGGCTACGAGCAGTACTTC CASSRQGYEQYF TRBV7-2 TRBD1 - TRBJ2-7
TGTGCCAGCAGCTTGGACCCCCTGTTGGGCGGGGAGCTGTTTTTT CASSLDPLLGGELFF TRBV5-4 - - TRBJ2-2
TGTGCCCTCGGGACAGACTCTGGAAACACCATATATTTT CALGTDSGNTIYF TRBV10-3 TRBD1 many TRBJ1-3
TGTGCCAGCAGCCAAGGTTTGCTACTAGCGGGAGCTGGGGAGACCCAGTACTTC CASSQGLLLAGAGETQYF TRBV14 TRBD2 - TRBJ2-5
TGTGCCAGCAGTCTAAGGCCTACGCAGTATTTT CASSLRPTQYF TRBV28 - few TRBJ2-3
TGTGCCAGCAGCTTAGCGACCGGGAGGGAGACCCAGTACTTC CASSLATGRETQYF TRBV7-8 TRBD2 once TRBJ2-5
TGTGCCAGCAAATTCGCTGGGCAGGGGGTTACTAATGAAAAACTGTTTTTT CASKFAGQGVTNEKLFF TRBV27 TRBD1 - TRBJ1-4
TGTGCCTGGAGACGGGACAGGGCCCTCTCTGGGGCCAACGTCCTGACTTTC CAWRRDRALSGANVLTF TRBV30 TRBD1 - TRBJ2-6
TGCGCCAGCAGAACACGGAGGGGTGGAAACACCGGGGAGCTGTTTTTT CASRTRRGGNTGELFF TRBV5-1 - - TRBJ2-2
TGTGCCTGGGACTGGGATAGCACAGATACGCAGTATTTT CAWDWDSTDTQYF TRBV30 - - TRBJ2-3
TGTGCCTGGAGTCCCGAACCGAACCAAGAGACCCAGTACTTC CAWSPEPNQETQYF TRBV30 - - TRBJ2-5
TGTGCCAGCAGTTCCACAGGGGGCTCCTACGAGCAGTACTTC CASSSTGGSYEQYF TRBV6-5 TRBD1 - TRBJ2-7
TGTGCCACCAGCAGAGATTTAACAACCAGGGGCTATGGCTACACCTTC CATSRDLTTRGYGYTF TRBV15 - many TRBJ1-2
TGTGCCAGCAGCTTAGGGCGGTACCAAGAGACCCAGTACTTC CASSLGRYQETQYF TRBV13 - - TRBJ2-5
TGCGCCAGCAGCTTGGGACAGGAAGCCTACGAGCAGTACTTC CASSLGQEAYEQYF TRBV5-1 - - TRBJ2-7
TGTGCCAGCAGCTTATGGGGCAGGGGTGACACCGGGGAGCTGTTTTTT CASSLWGRGDTGELFF TRBV11-3 - - TRBJ2-2
TGTGCCAGTAGTATAGGGCACCCCCCCCAGCATTTT CASSIGHPPQHF TRBV19 - - TRBJ1-5
TGTGCCAGCAGCTTAGTTCGGGACAGTTCCTCTGGGGCCAACGTCCTGACTTTC CASSLVRDSSSGANVLTF TRBV7-3 TRBD1 - TRBJ2-6
TGTGCCAGCAGTTCCTGGCTAGCGGGAGGTGACTCCTACAATGAGCAGTTCTTC CASSSWLAGGDSYNEQFF TRBV28 TRBD2 - TRBJ2-1
TGTGCCAGCAGCTTGGACAGGGGTGGCTACACCTTC CASSLDRGGYTF TRBV5-4 TRBD1 - TRBJ1-2
TGTGCCAGTACCCCGGGTGGGGGGCGTGGACAGAACACTGAAGCTTTCTTT CASTPGGGRGQNTEAFF TRBV19 - - TRBJ1-1
TGTGCCAGCAGGGCGGGTTCGAGGGACACCGGGGAGCTGTTTTTT CASRAGSRDTGELFF TRBV2 - - TRBJ2-2
TGTGCCAGCAGCTCCCGGGGTTCGAGGGACGGCAACACTGAAGCTTTCTTT CASSSRGSRDGNTEAFF TRBV7-3 - - TRBJ1-1
TGTGCCAGCAGCTTAGGGGGACACACCGGGGAGCTGTTTTTT CASSLGGHTGELFF TRBV7-2 - - TRBJ2-2
TGTGCCAGCAGTGAAATAACGGGACCGAGGAACTATGGCTACACCTTC CASSEITGPRNYGYTF TRBV6-1 - - TRBJ1-2
TGCAGCGTTGAAGAAACAGGGGACGAGCAGTACTTC CSVEETGDEQYF TRBV29-1 TRBD1 - TRBJ2-7
TGTGCCAGCAGCCAAGCCTCGGCCCCTTTCGGGTACGAGCAGTACTTC CASSQASAPFGYEQYF TRBV14 - - TRBJ2-7
TGTGCCAGCAGCGTACGACCCCAAGAGACCCAGTACTTC CASSVRPQETQYF TRBV9 - - TRBJ2-5
TGTGCCAGTAGGCAGGGCCCTTTCGACGAGCAGTACTTC CASRQGPFDEQYF TRBV19 - - TRBJ2-7